This passage covers 28 T cell receptor beta chains from one sample sequenced in a study of blood T cell repertoires in COVID-19. TCRdb's table, derived via immunoSEQ multiplex PCR, lists solely in-frame clones and lacks some. In the table there are about 87,000 clones, roughly four fifths of which are singletons. Material for sequencing was peripheral blood. The receptor source for this set is a woman between 70 and 85 years old with acute or convalescent COVID-19.

The chain has TRBV28 and TRBJ2-2, with TRBD1 as a possible D gene (6 bases). Germline lookup yields CDR1 MDHEN and CDR2 SYDVKM. V gave up 6 bases and J gave up 4 bases, with 12 bases separating them. This CDR3 comprises 14 residues. CDR3 in amino acids: CASSLQGSTGELFF. Here the CDR3 DNA reads TGTGCCAGCAGCTTACAGGGTTCCACCGGGGAGCTGTTTTTT.

J is TRBJ2-7 and V is TRBV3-1 (or the pseudogene TRBV3-2); D is possibly TRBD2 (5 bases). Trimming stripped 3 bases from V and 4 bases from J, with 10 bases between. The CDR3 length is 13 residues. CDR1 is LGHDT and CDR2 is YNNKEL in the germline V gene (reference sequence). CDR3 sequence: CASSQDLTYEQYF. The CDR3 DNA is TGTGCCAGCAGCCAGGACTTGACATACGAGCAGTACTTC.

This clone turned up a few times. The rearrangement links TRBV28 to TRBJ1-1; TRBD1 aligns across 7 bases. Trimming at V came to 3 bases and at J to 4 bases, leaving 5 bases not matched to a gene. The CDR3 runs 14 residues. Germline V CDR1 and CDR2: MDHEN, SYDVKM. CDR3 in amino acids: CASSLTGYGTEAFF. The CDR3, as DNA: TGTGCCAGCAGTTTGACAGGGTACGGCACTGAAGCTTTCTTT.

This clone occurred once. The V and J genes are TRBV5-1 and TRBJ1-1, with D possibly being TRBD1 (5 bases). The germline V gene has CDR1 SGHRS and CDR2 YFSETQ. This CDR3 is 14 amino acids long. Trimming took 0 bases from V and 5 from J, leaving 11 bases between them. The CDR3: CASSLVGGGTEAFF. CDR3 sequence (DNA): TGCGCCAGCAGCTTGGTGGGGGGAGGTACTGAAGCTTTCTTT. Full variable domain (remainder filled in from reference TRBV5-1 and TRBJ1-1): KAGVTQTPRYLIKTRGQQVTLSCSPISGHRSVSWYQQTPGQGLQFLFEYFSETQRNKGNFPGRFSGRQFSNSRSEMNVSTLELGDSALYLCASSLVGGGTEAFFGQGTRLTVV.

This sequence joins TRBV11-2 and TRBJ1-2; the D is unclear. CDR1 SGHAT and CDR2 FQNNGV come from the germline V gene. The CDR3 extends over 14 amino acids. V was pared by 0 bases and J by 4 bases, with 9 bases between. As DNA, the CDR3 is TGTGCCAGCAGCTTAGACGGGAGCGGCTATGGCTACACCTTC. This encodes CASSLDGSGYGYTF.

The chain has TRBV18 and TRBJ1-2; 8 nucleotides align to TRBD1. The germline CDR1 and CDR2 sequences are KGHSH and LQKENI. J gave up 8 bases and V 3 bases, and 5 bases lay outside the gene matches. The CDR3 spans 13 residues. The chain's CDR3 is CASSPDRAAGYTF. Here the CDR3 DNA reads TGTGCCAGCTCACCGGACAGGGCTGCCGGCTACACCTTC.

The DNA of the CDR3 is TGCAGTGCTAGTACTAGCGGGGGGTCGGGATACAATGAGCAGTTCTTC. Protein sequence: CSASTSGGSGYNEQFF. The chain joins TRBV20-1 to TRBJ2-1; 12 bases are shared with TRBD2. The CDR3 sequence is 16 residues long. V lost 3 bases, J lost 4 bases, and 7 bases stayed unmatched. Germline assignment: CDR1 DFQATT and CDR2 SNEGSKA (reference sequence).

The DNA of the CDR3 is TGCGCCAGCAGCTGGGGACAGCTTTACCAAAACACTGAAGCTTTCTTT. Its translation is CASSWGQLYQNTEAFF. The V call is TRBV5-1, the J call TRBJ1-1, with 7 nucleotides matching TRBD1. The CDR3 sequence is 16 residues long. CDR1 and CDR2 (germline): SGHRS, YFSETQ. Trimming at V came to 3 bases and at J to 2 bases, leaving 10 bases not matched to a gene.

The CDR3 coding sequence is TGTGCCATCACCCCGGGACAGGGTGGAAACACCATATATTTT. Encoded protein: CAITPGQGGNTIYF. This chain joins TRBV10-3 and TRBJ1-3; 9 bases agree with TRBD1. The germline CDR1 and CDR2 sequences are ENHRY and SYGVKD. This CDR3 is 14 amino acids long. V dropped 7 bases and J dropped 3; count of bases not matched to a gene: 4.

This clone was observed a few times. The CDR3: CASSRAGAGIESTDTQYF. DNA of the CDR3: TGTGCCAGCAGCCGAGCGGGGGCCGGCATAGAGAGCACAGATACGCAGTATTTT. The genes are TRBV11-3 and TRBJ2-3; 8 bases are a match to TRBD2. Germline V gene lookup returns CDR1 SGHNT and CDR2 YENEEA. CDR3 length: 18 residues. Trimming took 5 bases from V and 0 from J; bases not matched to a gene: 13.

The chain carries TRBV6-5 and TRBJ2-7; D is possibly TRBD1 (6 bases). Germline V lookup: CDR1 MNHEY, CDR2 SVGAGI. The V gene lost 6 bases and the J gene lost 5 bases, with 20 bases spanning the gap. The CDR3 loop spans 15 amino acids. Here the CDR3 reads CASRISQGFVDEQYF. CDR3 in DNA: TGTGCCAGCAGAATATCACAGGGATTCGTCGACGAGCAGTACTTC.

This chain links TRBV28 with TRBJ2-3; 12 bases agree with TRBD1. V gave up 9 bases and J gave up 3 bases; unmatched junction bases: 13. Germline V gene data show CDR1 as MDHEN and CDR2 as SYDVKM. The CDR3 runs to 17 residues. CDR3 sequence reads: CASIPSPGQGATDTQYF. CDR3 nucleotides: TGTGCCAGTATCCCCTCGCCGGGACAGGGGGCTACAGATACGCAGTATTTT. The full variable domain, its missing parts supplied by reference TRBV28 and TRBJ2-3, is DVKVTQSSRYLVKRTGEKVFLECVQDMDHENMFWYRQDPGLGLRLIYFSYDVKMKEKGDIPEGYSVSREKKERFSLILESASTNQTSMYLCASIPSPGQGATDTQYFGPGTRLTVL.

The V gene is TRBV3-1 (or the pseudogene TRBV3-2), the J gene TRBJ1-5, with D maybe TRBD1 (5 bases). In germline, CDR1 is LGHDT, CDR2 YNNKEL (reference sequence). The length of the CDR3 is 14 residues. V lost 0 bases, J lost 6 bases, and 9 bases lay in between. The CDR3 sequence: CASSQDTQVQPQHF. In nucleotides, the CDR3 is TGTGCCAGCAGCCAAGATACACAGGTTCAGCCCCAGCATTTT.

This clone has a handful of counts. V usage is TRBV28 and J usage is TRBJ2-7, with 12 positions matching TRBD1. Germline V CDR1 and CDR2: MDHEN, SYDVKM. The CDR3 covers 16 residues. J gave up 3 bases and V 4 bases, and 7 bases lay outside the gene matches. CDR3 bases: TGTGCCAGCAGTTCGTCCGGGACAGGGGGCTACTACGAGCAGTACTTC. As protein: CASSSSGTGGYYEQYF.

This chain links TRBV7-2 with TRBJ1-1, with D maybe TRBD1 (5 bases). V lost 2 bases to trimming and J lost 4 bases, with 14 bases between them. This CDR3 spans 15 amino acids. CDR1 is SGHTA and CDR2 is FQGNSA in the germline V gene. CDR3 in DNA: TGTGCCAGCAGCTTATTTGGCAGGGAGGCCACTGAAGCTTTCTTT. Protein: CASSLFGREATEAFF.

J is TRBJ1-1 and V is TRBV4-1; D ambiguous. V was trimmed by 1 base and J by 5 bases, leaving 14 bases between them. CDR1 and CDR2 (germline): MGHRA, YSYEKL. The length of the CDR3 is 15 residues. In DNA, the CDR3 is TGCGCCAGCAGCCAAGGGTTCACGGGGAGGACTGAAGCTTTCTTT. Translation: CASSQGFTGRTEAFF.

This chain links TRBV19 with TRBJ1-5; TRBD1 matches at 10 bases. The CDR3 spans 15 residues. Germline CDR1 LNHDA, CDR2 SQIVND (reference sequence). The V segment lost 7 bases and the J segment 5 bases; nucleotides outside the gene matches: 8. CDR3 amino acids: CASTRSGTGDQPQHF. CDR3 sequence (DNA): TGTGCCAGTACCCGCTCCGGGACAGGGGATCAGCCCCAGCATTTT.

CDR3 loop: CASSEPRLNIQYF. The DNA of the CDR3 is TGTGCCAGCAGTGAACCTAGGCTAAACATTCAGTACTTC. The V and J genes are TRBV6-1 and TRBJ2-4; D ambiguous. Trimming took 2 bases from V and 6 from J, leaving 8 bases between them. Germline V gives CDR1 MNHNS, CDR2 SASEGT. This CDR3 spans 13 amino acids.

J is TRBJ2-3 and V is TRBV4-1; TRBD1 agrees at 7 bases. CDR1 and CDR2 (germline): MGHRA, YSYEKL. The CDR3 spans 15 residues. V was clipped by 2 bases and J by 6 bases; unmatched bases: 8. CDR3 sequence reads: CASSQFPGQKDTQYF. The CDR3 nucleotides are TGCGCCAGCAGCCAATTCCCGGGACAGAAGGATACGCAGTATTTT.

This clone was counted a few times. The chain carries TRBV5-1 and TRBJ1-1; unclear D gene. The length of the CDR3 is 14 residues. Germline V CDR1 and CDR2: SGHRS, YFSETQ. V lost 2 bases to trimming and J lost 6 bases, with 14 bases between them. CDR3 sequence: CASSLPGMGAEAFF. As DNA, the CDR3 is TGCGCCAGCAGCTTACCTGGAATGGGCGCTGAAGCTTTCTTT. The full variable domain, its missing parts supplied by reference TRBV5-1 and TRBJ1-1, is KAGVTQTPRYLIKTRGQQVTLSCSPISGHRSVSWYQQTPGQGLQFLFEYFSETQRNKGNFPGRFSGRQFSNSRSEMNVSTLELGDSALYLCASSLPGMGAEAFFGQGTRLTVV.

The chain joins TRBV29-1 to TRBJ1-1; 12 bases line up with TRBD1. V gave up 4 bases and J gave up 10 bases; unmatched junction bases: 7. The germline CDR1 and CDR2 sequences are SQVTM and ANQGSEA. The CDR3 extends over 13 amino acids. This CDR3 is CSVVRGQGAPAFF. The DNA for the CDR3 is TGCAGCGTTGTTCGGGGACAGGGGGCGCCAGCTTTCTTT.

The chain joins TRBV15 to TRBJ2-4, with D perhaps TRBD2 (6 bases). The CDR3 is 14 residues long. Germline V gives CDR1 LNHNV, CDR2 YYDKDF (reference sequence). The CDR3 spells CASQERRDKNIQYF. CDR3 sequence (DNA): TGTGCTTCCCAGGAACGGCGGGACAAAAACATTCAGTACTTC.

This rearrangement joins TRBV6-1 to TRBJ1-5, with 9 nucleotides matching TRBD1. V trimming: 2 bases; J trimming: 5 bases; junction bases outside the gene matches: 4. Germline lookup yields CDR1 MNHNS and CDR2 SASEGT. The CDR3 covers 15 residues. In DNA form, the CDR3 reads TGTGCCAGCAGTGAAAGGGACAGGGTCGATCAGCCCCAGCATTTT. It codes for CASSERDRVDQPQHF.

This rearrangement joins TRBV12-5 to TRBJ2-7, with 7 bases aligning to TRBD1. Germline V lookup: CDR1 LGHNT, CDR2 FRNRAP. After removal of 7 bases from V and 4 bases from J, the junction contained 7 bases not matched to a gene. The CDR3 loop spans 13 amino acids. CDR3 nucleotide sequence: TGTGCTAGTGCCCCGGGACAGAATTACGAGCAGTACTTC. Residues: CASAPGQNYEQYF.

The chain employs TRBV6-1 and TRBJ1-5; D is unresolved. This CDR3 has 13 amino acids. Germline V lookup: CDR1 MNHNS, CDR2 SASEGT. The V gene lost 2 bases and the J gene lost 6 bases, with 8 bases spanning the gap. The CDR3 bases are TGTGCCAGCAGTGAATCGAGAGGTCAGCCCCAGCATTTT. Translating it yields CASSESRGQPQHF.

V is TRBV3-1 (or the pseudogene TRBV3-2) and J is TRBJ2-2, with D possibly being TRBD2 (6 bases). The CDR3 consists of 17 residues. V was cut by 1 base and J by 2 bases, with 14 bases left in between. Germline V gene data show CDR1 as LGHDT and CDR2 as YNNKEL (reference sequence). The CDR3 reads CASSQVGRGGNTGELFF. CDR3 coding DNA: TGTGCCAGCAGCCAAGTCGGGCGGGGAGGTAACACCGGGGAGCTGTTTTTT.

The rearrangement joins TRBV2 to TRBJ2-1; 11 bases are a match to TRBD1. V was pared by 6 bases and J by 0 bases, with 1 base of the junction left unmatched. The CDR3 is made up of 15 amino acids. In germline, CDR1 is SNHLY, CDR2 FYNNEI. CDR3 protein: CASSGTGGSYNEQFF. The CDR3 DNA sequence: TGTGCCAGCAGCGGGACAGGGGGCTCCTACAATGAGCAGTTCTTC.

V usage is TRBV28 and J usage is TRBJ2-5, with TRBD2 as a possible D gene (5 bases). V dropped 5 bases and J dropped 2 bases, with 15 bases sitting between them. The CDR3 is made up of 15 amino acids. Germline CDR1 is MDHEN and CDR2 is SYDVKM. The CDR3 DNA reads as TGTGCCAGCAGTCCCTTGGACTGGAAACAAGAGACCCAGTACTTC. It codes for CASSPLDWKQETQYF.